This T cell receptor beta chain was observed in a study of T cells in Graves' hyperthyroidism and ophthalmopathy. Findings of the study overall: It was a median roughly 6.5 months before onset that the model predicted ophthalmopathy. Peripheral blood also featured most of the thyroid clonotypes expanded above 0.001.

The CDR3 extends over 10 amino acids. Looked up from germline, CDR1 is SNHLY and CDR2 is FYNNEI. Trimming cost V 8 bases and J 6 bases, with 7 bases left between them. RNA transcripts served as the template for amplifying TCR beta CDR3 regions. The HTBI primer set was used in a first-round RT-PCR of the TCR CDR3. Using its own MiXCR run on the multiplex PCR reads, TCRdb lists one record per CDR3 protein. The table includes 300,000 to 450,000 distinct CDR3 sequences, about 14% detected once. This clonotype has just a few counts. The target antigen is unknown. This chain joins TRBV2 and TRBJ1-2; D unclear. The TCR was taken from a woman in her 30s with Graves' ophthalmopathy. Sequenced material: blood. CDR3 DNA: TGTGCCAGCTACGCAGATGGCTACACCTTC. It codes for CASYADGYTF.